The sequence of this T cell receptor (beta chain) was determined in a study of blood T cell repertoires in COVID-19. Overall study: The United States, Italy and Spain supplied acute and convalescent COVID-19 samples. Sources were T cells, B-cell-depleted T cells, or PBMCs; the material itself was cDNA or gDNA.

Authors' processing steps: Amplification of reference gene primers provided the estimated nucleated cell counts. Measured with immunoSEQ multiplex PCR; TCRdb has only the in-frame clones, and not every one. D and trimming were read from the DNA, whereas the V and J calls and clone size are those reported in that table. Of approximately 240,000 clones detected, around four fifths appear once; the ten largest clones hold approximately 4%. Germline CDR1 reads SGDLS; CDR2 reads YYNGEE. J lost 2 bases, V lost 4 bases, and 19 bases had no gene match. CDR3 size: 20 residues. V usage is TRBV9 and J usage is TRBJ2-2, with TRBD1 matching 8 bases. This TCR derives from a woman between 40 and 50 years old with active or convalescent COVID-19. The sample consisted of peripheral blood. The CDR3 DNA is TGTGCCAGCAGCTTCCCCAAAGGGGGCAGGGGGCTATTTAACACCGGGGAGCTGTTTTTT. It codes for CASSFPKGGRGLFNTGELFF.